This T cell receptor (beta chain) was documented in a study of CD8+ T cells in alopecia areata. Background on the study: Oral tofacitinib (5 to 10 mg twice daily) was administered to treated patients. Study-level findings and limits: The study also sequences resident alphabeta T cells of normal skin in scalp samples. Patients shared TCRs less clearly than mice did, possibly owing to HLA. Clonality in lesional scalp, especially alopecia totalis/universalis, exceeded that of normal scalp.

Worth noting for this clone: Its antigen remains unknown.

Germline V gene lookup returns CDR1 SGHRS and CDR2 YFSETQ. With 3 bases removed from V and 3 bases from J, the gap between germline ends came to 10 bases. This CDR3 region has 13 residues. RNA was isolated and reverse transcribed to cDNA, the sequencing template. Assay used: immunoSEQ multiplex PCR; TCRdb lists only in-frame clones, some missing. The sample includes 220,000 or so clones, 57% of them seen just once. The source of this sequence is a human donor with alopecia areata. This chain joins TRBV5-1 and TRBJ2-7, with D perhaps being TRBD1 or TRBD2 (5 bases each). The sequencing here drew on CD4+ T cells sorted from blood, taken at week 0. The chain's CDR3 is CASSWGRVYEQYF. As DNA, the CDR3 is TGCGCCAGCAGCTGGGGACGGGTCTACGAGCAGTACTTC.